This TCR beta chain was identified during a study of multiple sclerosis patients with progressive multifocal leukoencephalopathy. Stated time point: before natalizumab initiation. All patients had prior interferon beta, and all PML patients were female. T0 refers to blood drawn before natalizumab was first infused. The CDR3 contains 15 residues. The germline V gene has CDR1 LNHDA and CDR2 SQIVND (reference sequence). The trim removed 6 bases at V and 4 bases at J, leaving 6 bases unmatched. Sequencing used immunoSEQ multiplex PCR; TCRdb keeps in-frame clones, though not all of them. The table lists 25,000 to 35,000 clones, 75% to 90% of them singletons.

This TCR came from a human donor with multiple sclerosis. The sample comprised PBMCs. V gene TRBV19 combines with J gene TRBJ1-6; 7 nucleotides match TRBD1. This CDR3 is CASSRDSHYNSPLHF. The CDR3 DNA sequence: TGTGCCAGTAGCCGGGACAGTCATTATAATTCACCCCTCCACTTT.